Presented here are 9 T cell receptor beta chains from one specimen sequenced in a study of regulatory T cells in long-lasting Graves disease. Noted time point: persistent/refractory GD, antithyroid drugs over 5 years with positive TRAb. Following extraction of RNA from PBMCs, that RNA was used to make the TCR library. Arm-PCR of CDR3 regions with iRepertoire HTBI primers generated TCR beta libraries. TCRdb called the multiplex PCR reads again in MiXCR, with one record for every CDR3 protein. The sample gives approximately 380,000 distinct CDR3 sequences, less than 25% of which show up once; around 21% is in the top ten. Sequencing used peripheral blood mononuclear cells (PBMCs), obtained when the disease was refractory, from a patient treated with antithyroid drugs. These receptors were obtained from a female donor with Graves disease.

The rearrangement uses TRBV4-2 and TRBJ1-2, with TRBD1 as a possible D gene (6 bases). In germline, CDR1 is LGHNA, CDR2 YNFKEQ. Trimming left V 5 bases short and J 4 bases short, with 11 bases between. The CDR3 is made up of 13 amino acids. For the CDR3, the DNA is TGTGCCAGCAGCGGGGGGGCGGTCTATGGCTACACCTTC. This translates into CASSGGAVYGYTF.

The chain joins TRBV7-9 to TRBJ2-2; no clear D. CDR3 length: 14 residues. Germline V gives CDR1 SEHNR, CDR2 FQNEAQ (reference sequence). Trimming took off 3 bases at V and 6 bases at J, with 11 bases between the two ends. CDR3 sequence (DNA): TGTGCCAGCAGCTTGCAAGAGGCCCCCGGGGAGCTGTTTTTT. Encoded protein: CASSLQEAPGELFF.

This clonotype was counted a few times. The genes are TRBV20-1 and TRBJ1-2, with a possible D match to TRBD1 (5 bases). The germline gives CDR1 DFQATT, CDR2 SNEGSKA (reference sequence). This CDR3 is built from 14 residues. The ends were cut back, 2 bases at V and 1 base at J, with 11 bases in the middle. The CDR3 region is CSARQGLGNYGYTF. The CDR3 nucleotides read TGCAGTGCTAGACAGGGTTTGGGTAACTATGGCTACACCTTC.

This clonotype appeared many times. The chain joins TRBV6-1 to TRBJ1-1; TRBD1 agrees at 7 bases. CDR1 MNHNS and CDR2 SASEGT come from the germline V gene. The CDR3 length is 15 residues. Losses at the gene ends were 0 bases for V and 5 bases for J; bases not matched to a gene: 6. CDR3 sequence (DNA): TGTGCCAGCAGTGAAGCGCCCAGGGGGAGAACTGAAGCTTTCTTT. Protein sequence: CASSEAPRGRTEAFF.

A few counts support this clonotype. The CDR3 loop is CASSPWTSGIGGELFF. CDR3 DNA: TGTGCCAGCAGCCCGTGGACTAGCGGGATAGGCGGGGAGCTGTTTTTT. The chain employs TRBV7-2 and TRBJ2-2; TRBD2 agrees at 12 bases. Germline loops: CDR1 SGHTA, CDR2 FQGNSA. CDR3 length: 16 amino acids. V shed 5 bases, J shed 7 bases, and the junction held 8 bases outside the gene matches.

This clonotype occurred many times. V and J are TRBV20-1 and TRBJ2-5; D is possibly TRBD1 (5 bases). With 0 bases removed from V and 0 bases from J, the gap between germline ends came to 14 bases. The CDR3 contains 16 residues. Germline loops: CDR1 DFQATT, CDR2 SNEGSKA (reference sequence). The CDR3 loop is CSAREGPLGYQETQYF. The CDR3 DNA is TGCAGTGCTAGAGAGGGGCCTTTGGGGTACCAAGAGACCCAGTACTTC.

In its sample, this clonotype was seen many times. The chain employs TRBV3-1 and TRBJ2-7; D not resolved. Trimming took 0 bases from V and 2 from J, leaving 2 bases between them. Germline assignment: CDR1 LGHDT and CDR2 YNNKEL (reference sequence). CDR3 size: 12 residues. The CDR3 region has the DNA TGTGCCAGCAGCCAAGAGCCCTACGAGCAGTACTTC. Translated: CASSQEPYEQYF.

V usage is TRBV5-1 and J usage is TRBJ2-3; 12 bases align to TRBD2. V was clipped by 0 bases and J by 1 base; unmatched bases: 12. The CDR3 runs to 20 residues. Germline V gene lookup returns CDR1 SGHRS and CDR2 YFSETQ. The CDR3 spells CASSLGSRTSGTYRTDTQYF. The CDR3 DNA reads as TGCGCCAGCAGCTTGGGATCTCGGACTAGCGGGACCTACCGCACAGATACGCAGTATTTT.

There are many counts of this clonotype. The chain recombines TRBV12-3 or TRBV12-4 with TRBJ1-2; D remains unclear. The CDR3 is made up of 14 amino acids. Trimming removed 2 bases from V and 6 bases from J, with 13 bases in between. As DNA, the CDR3 is TGTGCCAGCAGTTTACGGAGAGGGATCCATGGCTACACCTTC. Encoded protein: CASSLRRGIHGYTF.